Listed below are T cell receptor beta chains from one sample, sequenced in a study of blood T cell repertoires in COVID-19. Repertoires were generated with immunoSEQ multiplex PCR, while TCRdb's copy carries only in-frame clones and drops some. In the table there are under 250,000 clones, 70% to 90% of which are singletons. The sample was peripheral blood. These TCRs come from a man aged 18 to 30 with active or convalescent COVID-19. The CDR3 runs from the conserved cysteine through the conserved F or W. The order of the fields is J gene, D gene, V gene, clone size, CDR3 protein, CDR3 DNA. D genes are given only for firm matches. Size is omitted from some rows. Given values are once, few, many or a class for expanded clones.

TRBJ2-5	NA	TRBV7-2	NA	CASSLPRGGQETQYF	TGTGCCAGCAGCTTACCGCGGGGTGGACAAGAGACCCAGTACTTC
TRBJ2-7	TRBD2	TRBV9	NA	CASSPGTSGYEQYF	TGTGCCAGCAGCCCCGGGACTAGCGGCTACGAGCAGTACTTC
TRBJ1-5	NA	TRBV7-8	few	CASSSTGRHSNQPQHF	TGTGCCAGCAGCTCTACAGGGAGACATAGCAATCAGCCCCAGCATTTT
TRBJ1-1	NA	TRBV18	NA	CASSPLGGMNTEAFF	TGTGCCAGCTCACCCCTCGGGGGTATGAACACTGAAGCTTTCTTT
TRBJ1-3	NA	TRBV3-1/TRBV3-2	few	CASSPTRNRSPNF	TGTGCCAGCAGCCCCACGCGGAACCGCTCCCCGAATTTT
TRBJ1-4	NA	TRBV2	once	CASSEMAEKLFF	TGTGCCAGCAGTGAAATGGCTGAAAAACTGTTTTTT
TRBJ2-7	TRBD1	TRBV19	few	CARPPGQGAYEQYF	TGTGCCAGGCCCCCGGGACAGGGCGCCTACGAGCAGTACTTC
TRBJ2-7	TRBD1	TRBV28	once	CASRSAGTGDYEQYF	TGTGCCAGCAGATCGGCCGGGACAGGGGACTACGAGCAGTACTTC
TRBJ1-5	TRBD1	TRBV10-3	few	CASSDRVDNQPQHF	TGTGCCAGCTCGGACAGGGTCGACAATCAGCCCCAGCATTTT
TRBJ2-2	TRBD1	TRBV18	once	CASSLRQGRTGELFF	TGTGCCAGCTCACTGAGACAGGGACGGACCGGGGAGCTGTTTTTT
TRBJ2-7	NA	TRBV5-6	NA	CASSKRRIYEQYF	TGTGCCAGCAGCAAAAGGAGGATCTACGAGCAGTACTTC
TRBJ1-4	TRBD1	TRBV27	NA	CASSLSKTGKLLNEKLFF	TGTGCCAGCAGTTTATCGAAGACAGGGAAATTGCTTAATGAAAAACTGTTTTTT
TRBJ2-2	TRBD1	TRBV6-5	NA	CASIRQGNTGELFF	TGTGCCAGCATCCGACAGGGGAACACCGGGGAGCTGTTTTTT
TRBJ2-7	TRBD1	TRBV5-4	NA	CASSLTGDEQYF	TGTGCCAGCAGCTTAACAGGGGATGAGCAGTACTTC
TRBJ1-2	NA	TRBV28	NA	CASIPMRPLLFGYTF	TGTGCCAGCATCCCCATGAGGCCCCTCCTCTTTGGCTACACCTTC
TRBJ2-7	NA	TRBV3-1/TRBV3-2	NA	CASSRRTSINEQYF	TGTGCCAGCAGCCGCCGGACTTCGATTAACGAGCAGTACTTC
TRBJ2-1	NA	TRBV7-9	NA	CASAGLYNEQFF	TGTGCCAGCGCGGGTTTATACAATGAGCAGTTCTTC
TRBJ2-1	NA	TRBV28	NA	CASTGGGKGVPVQFF	TGTGCCAGCACTGGGGGGGGCAAAGGGGTCCCCGTTCAGTTCTTC
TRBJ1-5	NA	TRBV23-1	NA	CASRVSPRLSQHF	TGCGCCAGCAGAGTTTCCCCTCGCCTATCCCAGCATTTT
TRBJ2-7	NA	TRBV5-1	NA	CASSLTTRSPYEQYF	TGCGCCAGCAGCCTAACGACTAGGTCTCCCTACGAGCAGTACTTC
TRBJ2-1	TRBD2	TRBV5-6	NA	CASSLLAGGFYNEQFF	TGTGCCAGCAGCTTACTAGCGGGGGGGTTCTACAATGAGCAGTTCTTC
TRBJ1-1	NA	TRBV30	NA	CAWSKRDKQETEAFF	TGTGCCTGGAGTAAGCGGGACAAGCAGGAGACTGAAGCTTTCTTT
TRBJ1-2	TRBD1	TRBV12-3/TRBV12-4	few	CASSGQGYYGYTF	TGTGCCAGCAGTGGACAGGGGTACTATGGCTACACCTTC
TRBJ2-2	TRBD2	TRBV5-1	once	CASSLGLANTGELFF	TGCGCCAGCAGCTTGGGACTAGCCAACACCGGGGAGCTGTTTTTT
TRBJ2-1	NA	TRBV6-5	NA	CASSPDRTRPNEQFF	TGTGCCAGCAGCCCGGACCGGACACGGCCCAATGAGCAGTTCTTC
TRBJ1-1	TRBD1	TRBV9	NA	CASSGQGPRGRNTEAFF	TGTGCCAGCAGCGGACAGGGTCCTCGGGGCAGGAACACTGAAGCTTTCTTT
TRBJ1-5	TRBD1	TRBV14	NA	CASSPYDRGGDQPQHF	TGTGCCAGCAGCCCATACGACAGGGGGGGAGATCAGCCCCAGCATTTT
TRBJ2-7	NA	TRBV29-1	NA	CSVEGESFEQYF	TGCAGCGTAGAAGGGGAGTCTTTCGAGCAGTACTTC
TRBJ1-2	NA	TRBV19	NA	CASLERNYGYTF	TGTGCCAGTCTGGAGAGAAACTATGGCTACACCTTC
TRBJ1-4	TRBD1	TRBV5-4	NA	CASSPRTGEVEKLFF	TGTGCCAGCAGCCCAAGGACAGGGGAGGTAGAAAAACTGTTTTTT
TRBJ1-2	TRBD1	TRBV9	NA	CASSARTGGLGYTF	TGTGCCAGCAGCGCCCGGACAGGGGGCCTTGGCTACACCTTC
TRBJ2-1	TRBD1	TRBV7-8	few	CASSYRGDEQFF	TGTGCCAGCAGTTACAGGGGAGATGAGCAGTTCTTC
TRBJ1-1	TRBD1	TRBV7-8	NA	CASSPRDRVLGTEAFF	TGTGCCAGCAGCCCCCGGGACAGGGTTCTAGGGACTGAAGCTTTCTTT
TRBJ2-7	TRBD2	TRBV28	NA	CASRPGTSVEQYF	TGTGCCAGCAGGCCCGGGACTAGCGTCGAGCAGTACTTC
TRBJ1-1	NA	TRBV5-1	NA	CASSQSPGSPMNTEAFF	TGCGCCAGCAGTCAGAGCCCAGGGTCACCCATGAACACTGAAGCTTTCTTT
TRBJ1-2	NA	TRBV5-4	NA	CASSAPGVSYGYTF	TGTGCCAGCAGCGCGCCAGGGGTCTCCTATGGCTACACCTTC
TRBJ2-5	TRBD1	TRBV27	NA	CASSSGTGVDQETQYF	TGTGCCAGCAGTTCTGGGACAGGGGTAGACCAAGAGACCCAGTACTTC
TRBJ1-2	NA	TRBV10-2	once	CASSEDSLGYTF	TGCGCCAGCAGTGAGGACAGCTTGGGCTACACCTTC
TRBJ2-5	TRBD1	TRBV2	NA	CASSEGGQGQETQYF	TGTGCCAGCAGTGAAGGGGGACAGGGCCAGGAGACCCAGTACTTC
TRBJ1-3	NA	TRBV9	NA	CASSVEGWEDISTIYF	TGTGCCAGCAGCGTAGAGGGGTGGGAAGACATCAGCACCATATATTTT
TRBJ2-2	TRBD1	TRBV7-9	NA	CASGGTGGLFNTGELFF	TGTGCCAGCGGAGGGACAGGCGGCCTTTTTAACACCGGGGAGCTGTTTTTT
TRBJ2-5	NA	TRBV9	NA	CASSVGSRETQYF	TGTGCCAGCAGCGTAGGCAGCAGGGAGACCCAGTACTTC
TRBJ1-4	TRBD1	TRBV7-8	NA	CASSSPQDRGIEKLFF	TGTGCCAGCAGCTCGCCCCAGGACAGGGGGATAGAAAAACTGTTTTTT
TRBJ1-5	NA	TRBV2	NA	CASSKREGPVSNQPQHF	TGTGCCAGCAGCAAAAGGGAGGGGCCGGTCAGCAATCAGCCCCAGCATTTT
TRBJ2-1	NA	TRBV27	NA	CASGLVPYNEQFF	TGTGCCAGCGGACTGGTACCCTACAATGAGCAGTTCTTC
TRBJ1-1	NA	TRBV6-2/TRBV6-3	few	CASSYRETEAFF	TGTGCCAGCAGTTACAGGGAGACTGAAGCTTTCTTT
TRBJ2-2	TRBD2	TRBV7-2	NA	CASSLALSGRSNGELFF	TGTGCCAGCAGCTTAGCGCTAAGCGGGAGGAGTAACGGGGAGCTGTTTTTT
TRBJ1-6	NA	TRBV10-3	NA	CAISGGQYYNSPLHF	TGTGCCATCAGTGGGGGGCAGTACTATAATTCACCCCTCCACTTT
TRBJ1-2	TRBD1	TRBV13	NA	CASSLGRTGANHGYTF	TGTGCCAGCAGCTTAGGGCGGACAGGGGCGAACCATGGCTACACCTTC
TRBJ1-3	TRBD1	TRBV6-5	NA	CASSSHRGSGNTIYF	TGTGCCAGCAGTAGCCACAGGGGCTCTGGAAACACCATATATTTT
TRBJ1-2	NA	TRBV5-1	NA	CASSLESPGQGGYTF	TGCGCCAGCAGCTTGGAATCCCCAGGGCAGGGGGGCTACACCTTC